Sequencing of this TCR beta chain was carried out in a study of metastatic and nonmetastatic thyroid tumors. This clone turned up a few times. Methods used by the authors: Clinicopathological groups differed in CDR3, with these differences serving to build a distant-metastasis classifier for papillary thyroid cancer. TCRdb re-analyzed the PCR reads using MiXCR. For this entry, the V and J calls and clone size follow TCRdb and not the study's own pipeline. The table lists around 35,000 clones, about 18% of them singletons. There were no patients who had received any treatment before thyroid surgery. The CDR3 sequence is 14 residues long. V gave up 4 bases and J gave up 1 base, with 10 bases separating them. Germline assignment: CDR1 SNHLY and CDR2 FYNNEI.

The chain uses TRBV2 and TRBJ1-1; D is unresolved. The origin of this receptor is a male donor with papillary thyroid cancer or a benign thyroid nodule (not recorded which). Some clones in this sample may be carry-over from other donors' samples. Sequencing used blood. In DNA form, the CDR3 reads TGTGCCAGCAGTGCTTTTGTTGCGAACACTGAAGCTTTCTTT. Protein product: CASSAFVANTEAFF. Based on the CDR3 plus reference TRBV2 and TRBJ1-1, the full variable domain is EPEVTQTPSHQVTQMGQEVILRCVPISNHLYFYWYRQILGQKVEFLVSFYNNEISEKSEIFDDQFSVERPDGSNFTLKIRSTKLEDSAMYFCASSAFVANTEAFFGQGTRLTVV.